The 19 T cell receptor beta chains reported below all come from one sample, sequenced in a study of early T cells in non-severe SARS-CoV-2 infection. TCRdb passed the 5' RACE reads through MiXCR, listing each CDR3 protein once. Of roughly 65,000 distinct CDR3 sequences in the sample, 12% were seen once. Sequencing was carried out using whole blood. All receptors come from an adult who was a healthcare worker with PCR-confirmed SARS-CoV-2 infection or an uninfected control (not recorded which).

J is TRBJ2-5 and V is TRBV7-6, with TRBD2 matching 10 bases. The germline V gene has CDR1 SGHVS and CDR2 FNYEAQ. The CDR3 contains 14 residues. CDR3 sequence reads: CVTQSGGAQETQYF. The CDR3 region has the DNA TGTGTCACCCAAAGCGGGGGGGCGCAAGAGACCCAGTACTTC.

The chain employs TRBV7-6 and TRBJ1-4; D uncertain. The CDR3 has 13 amino acids. Trimming took off 5 bases at V and 11 bases at J, with 15 bases between the two ends. Germline lookup yields CDR1 SGHVS and CDR2 FNYEAQ. The CDR3 loop reads CASSPVSGIKLFF. CDR3 nucleotides: TGTGCCAGCAGCCCCGTCAGCGGTATCAAACTGTTTTTT.

This clonotype appeared a few times. The chain couples TRBV11-2 to TRBJ2-7; 11 bases agree with TRBD1. Germline V gene lookup returns CDR1 SGHAT and CDR2 FQNNGV. Trimming at V came to 5 bases and at J to 0 bases, leaving 3 bases not matched to a gene. The CDR3 totals 15 residues. DNA for the CDR3: TGTGCCAGCAGCGAAGGGACAGGGGGCTCCTACGAGCAGTACTTC. Protein: CASSEGTGGSYEQYF.

The rearrangement links TRBV20-1 to TRBJ2-5; D gene ambiguous. Trimming stripped 3 bases from V and 3 bases from J, with 17 bases between. The CDR3 is 15 amino acids. CDR1 is DFQATT, CDR2 SNEGSKA, per germline (reference sequence). The chain's CDR3 is CSARGFRPAKETQYF. The CDR3 DNA is TGCAGTGCTAGGGGGTTTCGTCCCGCTAAAGAGACCCAGTACTTC.

This clonotype turned up a few times. V usage is TRBV11-2 and J usage is TRBJ2-1, with D uncertain. This CDR3 has 13 amino acids. Trimming shortened V by 7 bases and J by 0 bases, and 7 bases separated the two germline ends. Per the germline V gene, CDR1 is SGHAT and CDR2 is FQNNGV. The CDR3 sequence is CASTRSSYNEQFF. The DNA for the CDR3 is TGTGCCAGCACGAGGAGCTCCTACAATGAGCAGTTCTTC.

This clonotype has at least ten counts. V and J are TRBV7-9 and TRBJ2-5; a weak D match, TRBD1 (6 bases). V was shortened by 1 base and J by 5 bases, with 14 bases between the two germline ends. The CDR3 consists of 15 residues. Looked up from germline, CDR1 is SEHNR and CDR2 is FQNEAQ (reference sequence). CDR3 loop: CASSLVVAGVETQYF. DNA for the CDR3: TGTGCCAGCAGCTTAGTAGTTGCAGGGGTGGAGACCCAGTACTTC.

The chain recombines TRBV6-1 with TRBJ1-1; no reliable D call. Germline lookup yields CDR1 MNHNS and CDR2 SASEGT. The CDR3 sequence is 12 residues long. Between the trimmed V and J ends, which lost 8 bases and 0 bases, there was a span of 7 bases. For the CDR3, the DNA is TGTGCCAGCGGAACAATGAACACTGAAGCTTTCTTT. Translating it yields CASGTMNTEAFF.

This clonotype has at least ten counts. The chain couples TRBV12-3 or TRBV12-4 to TRBJ1-1; 7 bases align to TRBD1. The V and J ends lost 2 bases and 9 bases, in that order; junction bases with no gene match: 6. The CDR3 loop spans 13 amino acids. The CDR3 DNA follows: TGTGCCAGCAGTTTACAGGGGGGCTCTCAAGCTTTCTTT. Translating gives CASSLQGGSQAFF.

This clonotype was seen repeatedly, ten times or more. The chain is built from TRBV9 and TRBJ2-2, with D perhaps TRBD1 (6 bases). Germline-derived CDR1 and CDR2 are SGDLS and YYNGEE. V was pared by 3 bases and J by 5 bases, with 11 bases between. The CDR3 has 14 residues. The CDR3, as DNA: TGTGCCAGCAGCGCCACTACAGGGACCGGGGAGCTGTTTTTT. Its protein is CASSATTGTGELFF.

The table lists this clonotype with a few counts. The junction departs from germline at one end; a sequencing error may be responsible. The chain joins TRBV6-5 to TRBJ2-7; the D gene is possibly TRBD1 (6 bases). This CDR3 spans 11 amino acids. CDR1 is MNHEY, CDR2 SVGAGI, per germline. DNA for the CDR3: TGTGCCAGCAGTTACTCGAGTAGGGGGAGCTTC. Its translation: CASSYSSRGSF.

The V call is TRBV10-3, the J call TRBJ1-2; 9 bases agree with TRBD1. This CDR3 contains 13 residues. Trimming took 2 bases from V and 6 from J; bases not matched to a gene: 1. Germline lookup yields CDR1 ENHRY and CDR2 SYGVKD. The CDR3: CAISERQGDGYTF. In DNA form, the CDR3 reads TGTGCCATCAGTGAGAGACAGGGGGATGGCTACACCTTC.

At least ten counts were recorded for this clonotype. The chain links TRBV7-8 to TRBJ2-3; weak D call: TRBD1 (6 bases). V was trimmed by 4 bases and J by 2 bases, leaving 13 bases between them. The CDR3 length is 15 residues. Per the germline V gene, CDR1 is SGHVS and CDR2 is FQNEAQ. The CDR3, as DNA: TGTGCCAGCAGCTCCCGCTGGGGGCACACAGATACGCAGTATTTT. The encoded protein is CASSSRWGHTDTQYF.

V and J are TRBV12-3 or TRBV12-4 and TRBJ2-3; 9 bases match TRBD1. This CDR3 contains 14 residues. J was trimmed by 5 bases and V by 6 bases; bases with no gene match: 6. The CDR3 loop reads CASRGQGSRDTQYF. The CDR3 DNA sequence: TGTGCCAGCAGGGGACAGGGATCACGAGATACGCAGTATTTT.

This clonotype was seen only a few times. V gene TRBV10-3 combines with J gene TRBJ2-7; 9 nucleotides agree with TRBD1. Germline CDR1 reads ENHRY; CDR2 reads SYGVKD. The J segment lost 3 bases and the V segment lost 10 bases, leaving 7 bases of the junction unmatched. This CDR3 has 13 residues. CDR3 nucleotides: TGTGCCACCGTGACGGGACAGGGCTACGAGCAGTACTTC. Translation gives CATVTGQGYEQYF.

This clonotype was detected ten times or more. This sequence joins TRBV7-9 and TRBJ1-1; 9 bases line up with TRBD1. J lost 3 bases, V lost 0 bases, and 11 bases had no gene match. Germline assignment: CDR1 SEHNR and CDR2 FQNEAQ (reference sequence). CDR3 length: 18 residues. The CDR3 region is CASSLALTGGFGDTEAFF. CDR3 DNA sequence: TGTGCCAGCAGCTTAGCGCTAACAGGGGGCTTTGGGGACACTGAAGCTTTCTTT.

The chain employs TRBV6-1 and TRBJ1-3; the D gene is possibly TRBD1 (6 bases). Between the trimmed V and J ends, which lost 1 base and 0 bases, there was a span of 13 bases. The CDR3 has 17 residues. Germline lookup yields CDR1 MNHNS and CDR2 SASEGT. The CDR3 coding sequence is TGTGCCAGCAGTGAAGATTTTGGGGGCCTCTCTGGAAACACCATATATTTT. Translated: CASSEDFGGLSGNTIYF.

The chain is built from TRBV12-3 or TRBV12-4 and TRBJ2-3; 10 nucleotides align to TRBD2. The CDR3 is made up of 17 amino acids. V lost 4 bases to trimming and J lost 2 bases; unmatched junction nucleotides: 9. Here the CDR3 DNA reads TGTGCCAGCAGTTCCTCTAGCGGGGGACTAGCCACAGATACGCAGTATTTT. This codes for CASSSSSGGLATDTQYF.

The V and J genes are TRBV7-2 and TRBJ2-3, with D maybe TRBD2 (6 bases). V was pared by 5 bases and J by 0 bases, with 9 bases between. Germline V gene data show CDR1 as SGHTA and CDR2 as FQGNSA. The CDR3 has 14 amino acids. The CDR3 is CASSPGASTDTQYF. CDR3 nucleotide sequence: TGTGCCAGCAGCCCGGGAGCTAGCACAGATACGCAGTATTTT.

This clonotype has only a few counts. Here the CDR3 reads CASNRDRNTEAFF. CDR3 coding DNA: TGTGCCAGCAACCGGGACAGGAACACTGAAGCTTTCTTT. The rearrangement uses TRBV7-9 and TRBJ1-1, with TRBD1 identical over 7 bases. CDR1 and CDR2 from the germline V gene are SEHNR and FQNEAQ (reference sequence). J gave up 1 base and V 7 bases, and 3 bases lay outside the gene matches. The CDR3 sequence is 13 residues long.